This TCR beta chain was found in a study of shared clonotypes between healthy human individuals. Across the study: Donors had three CD4 naive, three CD4 memory, two CD8 naive and one CD8 memory plate apiece. Findings of the study overall: Naive subsets tended to show greater estimated richness than memory subsets.

About this clone itself: Its antigen remains unidentified.

Only in-frame clones appear in the TCRdb table, and some are missing; sequencing was by immunoSEQ multiplex PCR. This table has 1,400,000 or so clones, approximately 98.5% appearing once. The sequence derives from a man younger than 45 in good health. The sequencing sample was made of naive CD4+ T cells sorted from blood. Subset specified: CD45RA+ positively selected.

The CDR3 is CASSHLSIPASSYEQYF. DNA of the CDR3: TGCGCCAGCAGCCATTTAAGCATCCCCGCAAGCTCCTACGAGCAGTACTTC. This chain joins TRBV4-1 and TRBJ2-7; D remains unclear. This CDR3 contains 17 residues. Trimming stripped 3 bases from V and 0 bases from J, with 18 bases between. Germline CDR1 MGHRA, CDR2 YSYEKL.